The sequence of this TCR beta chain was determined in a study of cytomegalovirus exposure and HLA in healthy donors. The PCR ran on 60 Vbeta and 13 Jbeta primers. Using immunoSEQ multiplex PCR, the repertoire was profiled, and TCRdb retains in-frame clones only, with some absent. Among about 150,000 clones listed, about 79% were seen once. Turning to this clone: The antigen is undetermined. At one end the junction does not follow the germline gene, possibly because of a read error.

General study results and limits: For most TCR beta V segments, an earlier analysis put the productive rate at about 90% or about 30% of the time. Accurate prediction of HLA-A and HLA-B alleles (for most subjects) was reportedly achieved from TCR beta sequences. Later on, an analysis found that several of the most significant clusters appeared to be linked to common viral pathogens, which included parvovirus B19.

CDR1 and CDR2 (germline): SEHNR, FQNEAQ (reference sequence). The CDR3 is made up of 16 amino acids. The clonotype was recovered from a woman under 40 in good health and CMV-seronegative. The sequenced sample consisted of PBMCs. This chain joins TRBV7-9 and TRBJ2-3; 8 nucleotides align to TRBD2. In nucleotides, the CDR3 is TGTTCCAGCAGCTTAGACATTAGCGGGAACACAGATACGCAGTATTTT. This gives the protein CSSSLDISGNTDTQYF.